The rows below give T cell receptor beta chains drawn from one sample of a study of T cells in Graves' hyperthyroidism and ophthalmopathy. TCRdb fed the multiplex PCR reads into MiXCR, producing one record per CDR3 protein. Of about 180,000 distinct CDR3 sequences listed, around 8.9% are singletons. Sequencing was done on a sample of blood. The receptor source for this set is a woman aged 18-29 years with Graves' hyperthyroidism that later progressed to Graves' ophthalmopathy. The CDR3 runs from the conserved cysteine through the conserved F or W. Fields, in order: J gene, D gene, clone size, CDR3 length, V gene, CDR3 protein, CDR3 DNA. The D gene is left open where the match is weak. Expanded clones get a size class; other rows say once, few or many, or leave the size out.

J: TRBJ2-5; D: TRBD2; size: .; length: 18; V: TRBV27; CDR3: CASSLLGGLAGREETQYF; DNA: TGTGCCAGCAGTTTATTGGGCGGACTAGCGGGGAGAGAAGAGACCCAGTACTTC
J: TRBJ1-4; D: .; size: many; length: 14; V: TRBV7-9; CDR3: CASSLSGDGEKLFF; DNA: TGTGCCAGCAGCTTATCAGGGGACGGTGAAAAACTGTTTTTT
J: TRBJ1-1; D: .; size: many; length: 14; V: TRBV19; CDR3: CASTGWLSGTEAFF; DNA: TGTGCCAGTACCGGGTGGCTATCGGGCACTGAAGCTTTCTTT
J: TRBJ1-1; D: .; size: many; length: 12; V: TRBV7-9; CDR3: CASGGLNTEAFF; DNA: TGTGCCAGCGGGGGATTGAACACTGAAGCTTTCTTT
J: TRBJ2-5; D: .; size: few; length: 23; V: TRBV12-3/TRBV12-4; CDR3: CASSSSRLAQTINTRGEGETQYF; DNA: TGTGCCAGCAGTTCCTCTCGACTAGCCCAAACTATAAACACAAGGGGGGAGGGAGAGACCCAGTACTTC
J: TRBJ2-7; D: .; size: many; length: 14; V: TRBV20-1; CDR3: CSARAGAGSYEQYF; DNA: TGCAGTGCTAGAGCAGGGGCGGGCTCCTACGAGCAGTACTTC
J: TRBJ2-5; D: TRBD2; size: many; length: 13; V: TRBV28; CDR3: CASLGGGQETQYF; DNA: TGTGCCAGCCTTGGGGGGGGCCAAGAGACCCAGTACTTC
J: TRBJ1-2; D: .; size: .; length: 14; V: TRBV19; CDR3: CASSMGGEVYGYTF; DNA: TGTGCCAGTAGTATGGGGGGGGAGGTCTATGGCTACACCTTC
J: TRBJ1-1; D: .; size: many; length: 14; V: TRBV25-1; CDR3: CASSELWSNTEAFF; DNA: TGTGCCAGCAGTGAATTGTGGTCGAACACTGAAGCTTTCTTT
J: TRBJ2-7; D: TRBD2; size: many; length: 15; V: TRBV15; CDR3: CATSRYAGVGYEQYF; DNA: TGTGCCACCAGCAGATATGCGGGGGTTGGGTACGAGCAGTACTTC
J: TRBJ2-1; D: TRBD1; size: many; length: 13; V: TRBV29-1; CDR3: CSVERGRGNEQFF; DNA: TGCAGCGTTGAAAGGGGGCGAGGGAATGAGCAGTTCTTC
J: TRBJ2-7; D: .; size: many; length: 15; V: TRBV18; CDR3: CASSRHSRVSYEQYF; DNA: TGTGCCAGCTCACGCCACTCCAGGGTTTCCTACGAGCAGTACTTC
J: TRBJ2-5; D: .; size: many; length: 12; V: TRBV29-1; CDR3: CSVGGGLETQYF; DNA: TGCAGCGTTGGCGGTGGCTTGGAGACCCAGTACTTC
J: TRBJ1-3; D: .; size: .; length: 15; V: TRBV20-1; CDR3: CSARLRDFSGNTIYF; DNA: TGCAGTGCTAGACTACGGGACTTTTCTGGAAACACCATATATTTT
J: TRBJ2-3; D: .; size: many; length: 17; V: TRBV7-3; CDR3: CASSLTTTDSSTDTQYF; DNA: TGTGCCAGCAGCTTAACTACGACAGACTCTAGCACAGATACGCAGTATTTT
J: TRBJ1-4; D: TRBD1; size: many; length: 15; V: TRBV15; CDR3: CATSRGDRGGEKLFF; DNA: TGTGCCACCAGCAGAGGGGACAGGGGTGGTGAAAAACTGTTTTTT
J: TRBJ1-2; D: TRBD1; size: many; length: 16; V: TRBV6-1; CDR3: CASSPQRTGGAGGYTF; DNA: TGTGCCAGCAGTCCCCAACGGACAGGGGGCGCGGGAGGCTACACCTTC
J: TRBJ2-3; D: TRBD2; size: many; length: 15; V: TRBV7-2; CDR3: CASSLVGGGGDTQYF; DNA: TGTGCCAGCAGCTTAGTGGGGGGGGGAGGGGATACGCAGTATTTT
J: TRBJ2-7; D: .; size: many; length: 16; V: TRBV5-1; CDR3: CASSGTRGPSSYEQYF; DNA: TGCGCCAGCAGCGGAACCAGGGGCCCCTCTTCCTACGAGCAGTACTTC
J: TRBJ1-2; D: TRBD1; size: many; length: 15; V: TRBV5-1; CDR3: CASSPDRGQNYGYTF; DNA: TGCGCCAGCAGCCCGGACCGGGGACAGAACTATGGCTACACCTTC
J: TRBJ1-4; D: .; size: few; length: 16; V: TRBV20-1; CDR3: CSARSLLGSSNEKLFF; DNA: TGCAGTGCTAGATCCCTCCTGGGCAGTTCTAATGAAAAACTGTTTTTT
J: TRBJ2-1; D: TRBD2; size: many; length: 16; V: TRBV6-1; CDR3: CASSEAGAGGHNEQFF; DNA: TGTGCCAGCAGTGAAGCGGGAGCGGGGGGCCACAATGAGCAGTTCTTC
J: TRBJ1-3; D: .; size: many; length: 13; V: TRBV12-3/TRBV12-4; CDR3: CASSFGGRDTIYF; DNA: TGTGCCAGCAGTTTTGGAGGAAGGGACACCATATATTTT
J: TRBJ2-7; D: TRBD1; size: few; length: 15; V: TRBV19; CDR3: CASTERDSLSYEQYF; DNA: TGTGCCAGTACCGAAAGGGACAGCCTCTCCTACGAGCAGTACTTC
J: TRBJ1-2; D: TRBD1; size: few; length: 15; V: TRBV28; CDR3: CASSLTDRGPYGYTF; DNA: TGTGCCAGCAGTTTAACGGACAGGGGTCCCTATGGCTACACCTTC
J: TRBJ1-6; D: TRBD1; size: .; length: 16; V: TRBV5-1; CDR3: CASSSDRVGYNSPLHF; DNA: TGCGCCAGCAGCTCCGACAGGGTGGGTTATAATTCACCCCTCCACTTT
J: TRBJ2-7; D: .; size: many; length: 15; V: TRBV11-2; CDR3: CASSSVRLGHHEQYF; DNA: TGTGCCAGCAGCTCGGTGAGACTGGGCCACCACGAGCAGTACTTC
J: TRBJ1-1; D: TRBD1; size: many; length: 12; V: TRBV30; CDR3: CAWGTVTTEAFF; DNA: TGTGCCTGGGGGACAGTTACCACTGAAGCTTTCTTT
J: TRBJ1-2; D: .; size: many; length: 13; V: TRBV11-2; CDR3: CASSGGSLYGYTF; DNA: TGTGCCAGCAGCGGCGGGTCTTTATATGGCTACACCTTC
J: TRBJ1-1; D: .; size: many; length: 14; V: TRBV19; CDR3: CASTPRRPGSEAFF; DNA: TGTGCAAGCACACCCCGCCGTCCGGGGTCCGAAGCTTTCTTT
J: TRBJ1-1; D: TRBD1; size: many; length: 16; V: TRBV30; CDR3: CAWRLKGQGLNTEAFF; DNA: TGTGCCTGGAGATTAAAAGGACAGGGGTTGAACACTGAAGCTTTCTTT
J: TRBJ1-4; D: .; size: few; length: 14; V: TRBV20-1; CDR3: CSAVLTAMDEKLFF; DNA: TGCAGTGCTGTATTAACGGCGATGGATGAAAAACTGTTTTTT
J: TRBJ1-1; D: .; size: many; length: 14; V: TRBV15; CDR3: CATSRDTENTEAFF; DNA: TGTGCCACCAGCAGGGACACTGAGAACACTGAAGCTTTCTTT
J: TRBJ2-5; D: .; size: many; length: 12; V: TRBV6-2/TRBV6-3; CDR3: CASSALQETQYF; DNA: TGTGCCAGCTCGGCACTACAAGAGACCCAGTACTTC
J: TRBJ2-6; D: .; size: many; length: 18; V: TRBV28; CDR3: CASSLRGLAHSGANVLTF; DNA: TGTGCCAGCAGTTTGAGAGGGCTAGCTCACTCTGGGGCCAACGTCCTGACTTTC
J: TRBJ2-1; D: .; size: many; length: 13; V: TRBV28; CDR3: CATRQDAYDEQFF; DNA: TGTGCCACCCGACAGGACGCTTACGATGAGCAGTTCTTC
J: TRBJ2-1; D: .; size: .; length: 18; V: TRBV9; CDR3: CASSVEGGGAVLGSEQFF; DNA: TGTGCCAGCAGCGTAGAGGGGGGGGGCGCAGTTTTGGGTAGTGAGCAGTTCTTC
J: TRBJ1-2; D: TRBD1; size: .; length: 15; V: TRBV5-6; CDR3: CASHPSDRELYGYTF; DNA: TGTGCCAGCCACCCATCGGACAGGGAACTCTATGGCTACACCTTC
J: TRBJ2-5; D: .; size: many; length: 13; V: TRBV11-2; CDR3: CASSPGTGSTPYF; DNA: TGTGCCAGCAGCCCCGGGACTGGGAGTACCCCGTACTTC
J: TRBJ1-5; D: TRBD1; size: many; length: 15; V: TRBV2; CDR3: CASTRGTGSNQPQHF; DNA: TGTGCCAGCACCCGTGGGACAGGTAGCAATCAGCCCCAGCATTTT